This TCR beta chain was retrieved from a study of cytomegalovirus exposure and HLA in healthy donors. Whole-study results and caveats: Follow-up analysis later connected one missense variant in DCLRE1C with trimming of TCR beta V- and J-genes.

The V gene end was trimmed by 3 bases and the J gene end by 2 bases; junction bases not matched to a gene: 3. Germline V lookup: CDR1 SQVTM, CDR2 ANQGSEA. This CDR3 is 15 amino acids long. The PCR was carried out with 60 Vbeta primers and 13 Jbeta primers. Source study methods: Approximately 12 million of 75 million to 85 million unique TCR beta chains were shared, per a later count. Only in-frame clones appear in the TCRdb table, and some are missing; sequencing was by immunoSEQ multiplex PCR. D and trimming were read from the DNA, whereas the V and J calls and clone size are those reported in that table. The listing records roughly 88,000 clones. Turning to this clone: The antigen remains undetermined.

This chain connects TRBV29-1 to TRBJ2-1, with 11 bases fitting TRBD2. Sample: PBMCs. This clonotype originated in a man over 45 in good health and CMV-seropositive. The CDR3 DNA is TGCAGCGTTGATGGGACTAGCGGAGCCTACAATGAGCAGTTCTTC. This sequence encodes CSVDGTSGAYNEQFF.